The 17 T cell receptor beta chains listed next were all sequenced from one sample in a study of radiotherapy plus CTLA-4 blockade in lung cancer. Method: immunoSEQ multiplex PCR; TCRdb's copy keeps in-frame clones and lacks some. The data contain 50,000 to 70,000 clones, 70% to 85% of them singletons. Source: peripheral blood, taken from a patient treated with radiotherapy plus ipilimumab. The receptors originated from a human donor with non-small cell lung cancer whose response to radiotherapy plus ipilimumab could not be evaluated.

V and J are TRBV10-3 and TRBJ2-3; D unclear. Trimming took off 11 bases at V and 6 bases at J, with 15 bases between the two ends. The CDR3 is 12 residues long. Germline loops: CDR1 ENHRY, CDR2 SYGVKD. CDR3 DNA sequence: TGTGCCGTCGCTGAGCCTAGGGATACGCAGTATTTT. Amino acid sequence: CAVAEPRDTQYF.

The rearrangement joins TRBV9 to TRBJ2-3, with 8 bases lining up with TRBD2. V dropped 0 bases and J dropped 3; count of bases not matched to a gene: 3. CDR1 and CDR2 from the germline V gene are SGDLS and YYNGEE. CDR3 length: 15 residues. The chain's CDR3 is CASSVAGGATDTQYF. CDR3 in DNA: TGTGCCAGCAGCGTAGCCGGGGGGGCGACAGATACGCAGTATTTT. Variable domain in full (rest from reference TRBV9 and TRBJ2-3): DSGVTQTPKHLITATGQRVTLRCSPRSGDLSVYWYQQSLDQGLQFLIQYYNGEERAKGNILERFSAQQFPDLHSELNLSSLELGDSALYFCASSVAGGATDTQYFGPGTRLTVL.

The V gene is TRBV7-6, the J gene TRBJ2-7, with 7 bases that match TRBD1. The CDR3 spans 15 residues. Per the germline V gene, CDR1 is SGHVS and CDR2 is FNYEAQ. V lost 5 bases to trimming and J lost 3 bases; unmatched junction nucleotides: 10. The CDR3 protein is CASSDGTANLYEQYF. As DNA, the CDR3 is TGTGCCAGCAGCGATGGGACAGCCAACCTCTACGAGCAGTACTTC.

The sample holds a few counts of this clone. V usage is TRBV30 and J usage is TRBJ2-7; no definite D call. The CDR3 consists of 12 residues. The V gene lost 3 bases and the J gene lost 9 bases, with 15 bases spanning the gap. CDR1 GTSNPN and CDR2 SVGIG come from the germline V gene (reference sequence). The DNA for the CDR3 is TGTGCCTGGAGCCTGACGAGGTTCGTGCAGTACTTC. It specifies CAWSLTRFVQYF.

The rearrangement links TRBV7-2 to TRBJ2-7, with TRBD2 identical over 8 bases. The germline CDR1 and CDR2 sequences are SGHTA and FQGNSA. This CDR3 region has 14 residues. The V segment lost 5 bases and the J segment 6 bases; nucleotides outside the gene matches: 9. CDR3 DNA: TGTGCCAGCAGCCCATTAGCGGGAAACGGCGAGCAGTACTTC. Amino acid sequence: CASSPLAGNGEQYF. The full variable domain, its missing parts supplied by reference TRBV7-2 and TRBJ2-7, is GAGVSQSPSNKVTEKGKDVELRCDPISGHTALYWYRQSLGQGLEFLIYFQGNSAPDKSGLPSDRFSAERTGGSVSTLTIQRTQQEDSAVYLCASSPLAGNGEQYFGPGTRLTVT.

The chain joins TRBV6-5 to TRBJ1-5; the D gene is possibly TRBD1 (6 bases). The germline V gene has CDR1 MNHEY and CDR2 SVGAGI. The ends were cut back, 5 bases at V and 8 bases at J, with 7 bases in the middle. CDR3 length: 11 residues. DNA for the CDR3: TGTGCCAGCAGTGAGGGGGAGCCCCAGCATTTT. This gives the protein CASSEGEPQHF.

This clone was seen a few times. This chain uses TRBV9 with TRBJ2-5; 12 nucleotides agree with TRBD1. The CDR3 length is 16 residues. V lost 4 bases to trimming and J lost 3 bases; unmatched junction nucleotides: 7. Germline lookup yields CDR1 SGDLS and CDR2 YYNGEE. CDR3 sequence reads: CASSLPGQGAKETQYF. The DNA for the CDR3 is TGTGCCAGCAGCTTGCCGGGACAGGGGGCTAAAGAGACCCAGTACTTC.

This chain joins TRBV7-2 and TRBJ2-7, with 9 positions matching TRBD2. Germline lookup yields CDR1 SGHTA and CDR2 FQGNSA. The CDR3 is 15 amino acids. V shed 2 bases and J 4 bases; nucleotides not matched to a gene: 6. The CDR3 region has the DNA TGTGCCAGCAGCTTATCGCGGGGGGGAGCATACGAGCAGTACTTC. Translating gives CASSLSRGGAYEQYF. Based on the CDR3 plus reference TRBV7-2 and TRBJ2-7, the full variable domain is GAGVSQSPSNKVTEKGKDVELRCDPISGHTALYWYRQSLGQGLEFLIYFQGNSAPDKSGLPSDRFSAERTGGSVSTLTIQRTQQEDSAVYLCASSLSRGGAYEQYFGPGTRLTVT.

This clone was detected only a few times. CDR3 in DNA: TGTGCCAGCAGCTTGGCCGGAAATAGGGGCACTGAAGCTTTCTTT. Amino acids: CASSLAGNRGTEAFF. The chain couples TRBV5-6 to TRBJ1-1; D possibly corresponds to TRBD1 (5 bases). Germline V gene lookup returns CDR1 SGHDT and CDR2 YYEEEE. This CDR3 is 15 amino acids long. Trimming removed 0 bases at V and 4 bases at J, with 13 bases between.

The genes are TRBV6-6 and TRBJ2-5, with D uncertain. The DNA end is a closer match to TRBJ2-7, so the J assignment may be wrong. Per the germline V gene, CDR1 is MNHNY and CDR2 is SVGAGI (reference sequence). This CDR3 spans 13 amino acids. CDR3 coding DNA: TGTGCCAGCAGTTACTCGTCCACCTACGAGCAGTACTTC. This gives the protein CASSYSSTYEQYF.

V and J are TRBV7-9 and TRBJ1-1; TRBD1 agrees at 8 bases. V shed 5 bases, J shed 5 bases, and the junction held 10 bases outside the gene matches. Germline V lookup: CDR1 SEHNR, CDR2 FQNEAQ (reference sequence). The CDR3 extends over 15 amino acids. The DNA of the CDR3 is TGTGCCAGCAGCGAGAAGACAGGGGTTGGTACTGAAGCTTTCTTT. Residues: CASSEKTGVGTEAFF. Together with reference TRBV7-9 and TRBJ1-1, the CDR3 gives the full variable domain: DTGVSQNPRHKITKRGQNVTFRCDPISEHNRLYWYRQTLGQGPEFLTYFQNEAQLEKSRLLSDRFSAERPKGSFSTLEIQRTEQGDSAMYLCASSEKTGVGTEAFFGQGTRLTVV.

The chain has TRBV19 and TRBJ2-7; 10 bases agree with TRBD1. The length of the CDR3 is 16 residues. Looked up from germline, CDR1 is LNHDA and CDR2 is SQIVND (reference sequence). V trimming: 3 bases; J trimming: 2 bases; junction bases outside the gene matches: 7. CDR3 in amino acids: CASSMGDRGTPYEQYF. CDR3 sequence (DNA): TGTGCCAGTAGTATGGGGGACAGGGGAACCCCCTACGAGCAGTACTTC.

The chain joins TRBV18 to TRBJ1-4; 9 nucleotides agree with TRBD1. With V trimmed by 4 bases and J by 2 bases, 2 bases remained unmatched. The CDR3 extends over 15 amino acids. Germline assignment: CDR1 KGHSH and CDR2 LQKENI. The CDR3 spells CASSLGTGTNEKLFF. The CDR3 DNA reads TGTGCCAGCTCACTCGGGACAGGGACTAATGAAAAACTGTTTTTT.

This clone came up a few times. The genes are TRBV4-3 and TRBJ2-5; 7 bases are shared with TRBD1. CDR3 length: 15 residues. With 2 bases clipped from V and 4 bases from J, the junction kept 7 bases outside the gene matches. In germline, CDR1 is LGHNA, CDR2 YSLEER. CDR3 nucleotides: TGCGCCAGCAGCCAAATGACAGGGATGGGAGAGACCCAGTACTTC. The encoded protein is CASSQMTGMGETQYF.

Only a few counts were recorded for this clone. The chain links TRBV5-5 to TRBJ1-4; D may be TRBD1 (5 bases). V gave up 4 bases and J gave up 5 bases, with 15 bases separating them. The germline V gene has CDR1 SGHKS and CDR2 YYEKEE (reference sequence). The CDR3 extends over 15 amino acids. The CDR3 loop reads CASSPLPRQNEKLFF. CDR3 coding DNA: TGTGCCAGCAGCCCCCTTCCTCGACAGAATGAAAAACTGTTTTTT.

The chain has TRBV4-3 and TRBJ1-2; D might be TRBD1 (6 bases). Per germline, CDR1 LGHNA and CDR2 YSLEER. V was trimmed by 3 bases and J by 1 base, leaving 12 bases between them. There are 15 residues in the CDR3. CDR3 nucleotides: TGCGCCAGCAGCCAGTCTACAGGGAGTAACTATGGCTACACCTTC. This codes for CASSQSTGSNYGYTF.

The chain links TRBV5-1 to TRBJ1-2; 7 nucleotides line up with TRBD1. V was pared by 4 bases and J by 6 bases, with 18 bases of the junction left unmatched. Per the germline V gene, CDR1 is SGHRS and CDR2 is YFSETQ. The CDR3 contains 17 residues. CDR3 sequence reads: CASSPTPGRQGVDGYTF. CDR3 DNA sequence: TGCGCCAGCAGCCCAACCCCAGGCCGACAGGGTGTGGATGGCTACACCTTC.